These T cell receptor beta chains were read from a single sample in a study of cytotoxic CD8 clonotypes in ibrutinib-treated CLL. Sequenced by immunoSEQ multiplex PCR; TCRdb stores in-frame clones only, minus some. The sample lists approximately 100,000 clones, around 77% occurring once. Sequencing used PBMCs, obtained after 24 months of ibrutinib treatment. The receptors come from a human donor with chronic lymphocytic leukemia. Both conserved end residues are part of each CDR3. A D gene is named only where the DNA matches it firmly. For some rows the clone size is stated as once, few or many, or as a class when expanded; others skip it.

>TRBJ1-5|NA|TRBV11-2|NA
CASSFGQTNQPQHF
TGTGCCAGCAGCTTTGGACAGACTAATCAGCCCCAGCATTTT
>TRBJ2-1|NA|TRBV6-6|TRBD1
CASRRTGANEQFF
TGTGCCAGCCGGAGGACAGGGGCCAATGAGCAGTTCTTC
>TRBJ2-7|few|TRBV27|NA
CASSPTWVNYEQYF
TGTGCCAGCAGTCCGACCTGGGTTAACTACGAGCAGTACTTC
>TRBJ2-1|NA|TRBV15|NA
CATSRAGGLYNEQFF
TGTGCCACCAGCAGAGCAGGGGGGCTCTACAATGAGCAGTTCTTC
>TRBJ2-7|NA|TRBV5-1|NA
CASSPVEVYEQYF
TGCGCCAGCAGCCCTGTAGAGGTATACGAGCAGTACTTC
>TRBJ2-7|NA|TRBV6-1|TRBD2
CASSVLAGTYEQYF
TGTGCCAGCAGTGTTCTAGCGGGTACCTACGAGCAGTACTTC
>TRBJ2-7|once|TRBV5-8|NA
CASSKLEYEQYF
TGTGCCAGCAGCAAACTAGAGTACGAGCAGTACTTC
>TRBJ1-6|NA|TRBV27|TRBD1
CASSFSGGRGSYNSPLHF
TGTGCCAGCAGTTTTTCAGGGGGAAGGGGGTCCTATAATTCACCCCTCCACTTT
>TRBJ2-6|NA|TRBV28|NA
CAVYGYSGANVLTF
TGTGCCGTTTACGGGTACTCTGGGGCCAACGTCCTGACTTTC
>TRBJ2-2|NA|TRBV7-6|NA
CASSSFGELFF
TGTGCCAGCAGCTCCTTCGGGGAGCTGTTTTTT
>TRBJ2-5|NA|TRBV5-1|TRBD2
CASSPTSGRVETQYF
TGCGCCAGCAGCCCCACTAGCGGGAGGGTGGAGACCCAGTACTTC
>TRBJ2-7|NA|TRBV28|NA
CASSLSILGEQYF
TGTGCCAGCAGTTTAAGCATCCTGGGTGAGCAGTACTTC
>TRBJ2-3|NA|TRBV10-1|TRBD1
CASSMDRGGRDTQYF
TGCGCCAGCAGTATGGACAGGGGTGGTAGAGATACGCAGTATTTT
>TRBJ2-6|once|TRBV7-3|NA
CASSLTGGRTSGANVLTF
TGTGCCAGCAGCTTAACGGGAGGACGGACCTCTGGGGCCAACGTCCTGACTTTC
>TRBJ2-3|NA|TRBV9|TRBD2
CASSVAASGSTYTQYF
TGTGCCAGCAGCGTAGCGGCTAGCGGGAGTACTTATACGCAGTATTTT
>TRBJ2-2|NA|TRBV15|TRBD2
CATSRDLGGGGGGNTGELFF
TGTGCCACCAGCAGAGATCTAGGTGGAGGCGGGGGAGGGAACACCGGGGAGCTGTTTTTT
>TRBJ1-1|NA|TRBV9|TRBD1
CASSTRTGEAFF
TGTGCCAGCAGCACCCGGACAGGGGAAGCTTTCTTT
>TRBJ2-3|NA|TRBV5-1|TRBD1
CASSITRGKGPLKSTDTQYF
TGCGCCAGCAGCATCACCAGGGGGAAGGGCCCACTGAAAAGCACAGATACGCAGTATTTT
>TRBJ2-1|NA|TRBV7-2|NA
CASSSPVNYNEQFF
TGTGCCAGCAGCTCGCCCGTTAACTACAATGAGCAGTTCTTC
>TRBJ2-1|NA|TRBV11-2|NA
CASSSPAGKAEQFF
TGTGCCAGCAGCTCTCCGGCAGGGAAAGCAGAGCAGTTCTTC
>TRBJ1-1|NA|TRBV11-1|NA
CASSLSGGRRSTEAFF
TGTGCCAGCAGTCTTTCGGGGGGGCGGAGGAGCACTGAAGCTTTCTTT
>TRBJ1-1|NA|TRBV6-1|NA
CASSEQGSNTEAFF
TGTGCCAGCAGTGAGCAGGGCTCGAACACTGAAGCTTTCTTT
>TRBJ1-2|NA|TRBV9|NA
CASSVYGGSYGYTF
TGTGCCAGCAGCGTTTACGGGGGCAGCTATGGCTACACCTTC
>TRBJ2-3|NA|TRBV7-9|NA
CASSIRQSSTDTQYF
TGTGCCAGCAGCATTCGACAGTCTAGCACAGATACGCAGTATTTT